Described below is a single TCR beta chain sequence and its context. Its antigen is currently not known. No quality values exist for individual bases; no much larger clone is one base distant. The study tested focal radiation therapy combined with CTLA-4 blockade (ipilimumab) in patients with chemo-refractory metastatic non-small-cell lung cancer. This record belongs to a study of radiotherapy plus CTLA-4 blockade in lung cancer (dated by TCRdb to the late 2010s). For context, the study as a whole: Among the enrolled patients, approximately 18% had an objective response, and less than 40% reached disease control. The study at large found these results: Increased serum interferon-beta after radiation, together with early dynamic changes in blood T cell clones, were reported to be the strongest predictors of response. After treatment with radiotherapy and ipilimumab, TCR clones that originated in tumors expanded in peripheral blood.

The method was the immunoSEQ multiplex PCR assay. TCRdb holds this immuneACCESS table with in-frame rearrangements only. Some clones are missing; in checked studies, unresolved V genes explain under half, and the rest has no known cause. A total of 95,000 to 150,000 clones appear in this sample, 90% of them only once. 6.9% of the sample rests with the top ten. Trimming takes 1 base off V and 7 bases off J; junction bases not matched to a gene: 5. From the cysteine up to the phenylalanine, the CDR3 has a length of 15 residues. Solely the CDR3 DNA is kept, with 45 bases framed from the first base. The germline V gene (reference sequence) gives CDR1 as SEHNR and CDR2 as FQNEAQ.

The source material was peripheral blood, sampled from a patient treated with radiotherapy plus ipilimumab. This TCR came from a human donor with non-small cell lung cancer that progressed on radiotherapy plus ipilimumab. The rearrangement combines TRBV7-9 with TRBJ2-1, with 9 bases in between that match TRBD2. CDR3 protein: CASSLGTSEGNEQFF. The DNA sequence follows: TGTGCCAGCAGCTTAGGGACTAGCGAAGGTAATGAGCAGTTCTTC.